This T cell receptor (beta chain) was recovered during a study of human T cells and chemical hapten exposure. At the level of the study: Patches with 0.01% DPC went on the upper back, and the tests were read at 6 days.

Trimming shortened V by 6 bases and J by 5 bases, and 10 bases separated the two germline ends. Per germline, CDR1 LNHDA and CDR2 SQIVND (reference sequence). The CDR3 runs 13 residues. Time point: patch test 1, 2 weeks after DPC sensitization. Stated treatment: therapeutic diphenylcyclopropenone sensitization with weekly scalp DPC. This clonotype was detected only a few times. TCRdb independently ran MiXCR on the RACE reads; one entry per CDR3 protein. Among some 180,000 distinct CDR3 sequences listed, 20% to 25% were seen once. V and J are TRBV19 and TRBJ2-2, with D unclear. Material: whole blood, obtained in connection with sensitization to the hapten diphenylcyclopropenone (DPC). This clonotype was sampled from a woman aged 50 to 60 with alopecia areata. Some clones in this sample may be carry-over from other donors' samples. The CDR3 coding sequence is TGTGCCAGTAGCAAACGAGGTACCGGGGAGCTGTTTTTT. Its protein is CASSKRGTGELFF.